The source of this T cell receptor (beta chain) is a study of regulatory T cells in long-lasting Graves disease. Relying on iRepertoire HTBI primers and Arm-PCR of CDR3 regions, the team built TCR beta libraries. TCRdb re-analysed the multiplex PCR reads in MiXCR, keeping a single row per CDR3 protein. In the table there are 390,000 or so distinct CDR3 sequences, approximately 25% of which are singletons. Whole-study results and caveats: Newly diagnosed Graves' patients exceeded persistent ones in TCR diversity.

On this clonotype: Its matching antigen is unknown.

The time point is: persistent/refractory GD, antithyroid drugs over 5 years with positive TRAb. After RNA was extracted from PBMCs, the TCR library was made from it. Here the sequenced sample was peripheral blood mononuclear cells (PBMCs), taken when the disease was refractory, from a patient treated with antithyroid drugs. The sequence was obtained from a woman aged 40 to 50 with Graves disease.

The CDR3 DNA follows: TGTGCCAGCAGCTCCACTAAGGGGCCGTATGGCTACACCTTC. It is translated as CASSSTKGPYGYTF. The chain couples TRBV11-1 to TRBJ1-2, with D perhaps matching TRBD1 (5 bases). Germline loops: CDR1 SGHAT, CDR2 FQDESV (reference sequence). CDR3 length: 14 amino acids. Deletions cut 4 bases from V and 5 bases from J, with 14 bases between. The variable domain in full, completed from reference TRBV11-1 and TRBJ1-2, reads EAEVAQSPRYKITEKSQAVAFWCDPISGHATLYWYRQILGQGPELLVQFQDESVVDDSQLPKDRFSAERLKGVDSTLKIQPAELGDSAMYLCASSSTKGPYGYTFGSGTRLTVV.